One T cell receptor (beta chain) is described in this entry. No antigen is known for it. Sequenced by immunoSEQ multiplex PCR; TCRdb stores in-frame clones only, minus some. The repertoire holds tens of thousands of clones, with approximately 90% as singletons. The entry originates in a study of cytomegalovirus exposure and HLA in healthy donors. Broader study findings: The tendency of first-cohort TCR clusters to co-occur in the 120 or so validation repertoires was identified by a subsequent analysis. Generally TCR sequences proved uncommon, though certain public TCRs appeared in numerous donors.

From germline, CDR1 is SGHVS and CDR2 FQNEAQ. This CDR3 has 11 amino acids. V was shortened by 6 bases and J by 6 bases, with 6 bases between the two germline ends. Donors came from a validation cohort of 90 to 150 subjects, distinct from the first 666-subject cohort. V gene TRBV7-8 combines with J gene TRBJ2-1; no firm D call. The clonotype comes from a woman aged 18-35 years in good health and CMV-seronegative. Sequenced: PBMCs. CDR3 nucleotide sequence: TGTGCCAGCAGGTTTAGCAATGAGCAGTTCTTC. Its translation is CASRFSNEQFF.